This TCR beta chain was captured by sequencing in a study of CD8 T cells in ankylosing spondylitis. Study-wide findings and caveats: A number of the motif variants had already been described in reactive arthritis synovial fluid and blood. A motif of roughly 8 highly homologous TCR beta variants was seen as apparently characteristic of ankylosing spondylitis blood.

This clonotype was seen at least ten times. As yet, its antigen is unknown. One entry per CDR3 protein, called by TCRdb with MiXCR from the 5' RACE reads. The profile covers fewer than 550,000 distinct CDR3 sequences, with approximately 5.3% appearing a single time and roughly 3.5% taken by the ten largest. The TCR sequence derives from a male donor with ankylosing spondylitis. Sequencing used blood, either unsorted or a sorted T cell fraction (not recorded which).

The CDR3 loop is CASSHGTSGGETYEQYF. The DNA for the CDR3 is TGTGCCAGCAGTCACGGGACTAGCGGGGGGGAGACCTACGAGCAGTACTTC. The chain recombines TRBV6-5 with TRBJ2-7; 16 bases are shared with TRBD2. The V and J ends lost 5 bases and 2 bases, in that order; junction bases with no gene match: 6. The CDR3 runs 17 residues. Germline V lookup: CDR1 MNHEY, CDR2 SVGAGI.